The rows below give T cell receptor beta chains drawn from one sample of a study of OX40 agonist ivuxolimab in advanced cancers. Clones were sequenced by immunoSEQ multiplex PCR, and TCRdb holds only the in-frame ones, with some missing. The top ten hold 3% to 4% of the sample, which has roughly 100,000 clones, approximately 86% seen once. The specimen was CD4+ or CD8+ T cells sorted from blood, collected in a trial of the OX40 agonist ivuxolimab. These receptors all come from an adult with an advanced solid tumor such as melanoma, head and neck, liver or kidney cancer. Both conserved end residues are part of each CDR3. Each record gives: CDR3 DNA, CDR3 protein, J gene, clone size, V gene, D gene. D genes are given only for firm matches. A row's size may be missing; if present it is once, few, many or a size class.

CDR3nt: TGTGCCAGTAGTTGGACAATGAACACTGAAGCTTTCTTT
CDR3aa: CASSWTMNTEAFF
j_gene: TRBJ1-1
abundance: .
v_gene: TRBV19
d_gene: .

CDR3nt: TGTGCCAGCAGCCCGTGGACAGGGAACACAGATACGCAGTATTTT
CDR3aa: CASSPWTGNTDTQYF
j_gene: TRBJ2-3
abundance: .
v_gene: TRBV5-8
d_gene: TRBD1

CDR3nt: TGCGCCAGCAGCCATTGGACGGGGGAAAACATTCAGTACTTC
CDR3aa: CASSHWTGENIQYF
j_gene: TRBJ2-4
abundance: .
v_gene: TRBV4-3
d_gene: .

CDR3nt: TGTGCCAGCAGTTACGGTTCAGCGTCCACCTACGAGCAGTACTTC
CDR3aa: CASSYGSASTYEQYF
j_gene: TRBJ2-7
abundance: .
v_gene: TRBV6-6
d_gene: .

CDR3nt: TGCGCCAGCAGTCGGCACTCTGGGGCCAACGTCCTGACTTTC
CDR3aa: CASSRHSGANVLTF
j_gene: TRBJ2-6
abundance: .
v_gene: TRBV5-1
d_gene: .

CDR3nt: TGTGCCAGTACCTTCAATAGCAATCAGCCCCAGCATTTT
CDR3aa: CASTFNSNQPQHF
j_gene: TRBJ1-5
abundance: .
v_gene: TRBV19
d_gene: .

CDR3nt: TGTGCCAGCAGCTTCGGACAGGAAGCTTTCTTT
CDR3aa: CASSFGQEAFF
j_gene: TRBJ1-1
abundance: .
v_gene: TRBV6-6
d_gene: .

CDR3nt: TGTGCCAGCGGTGGGAGGAGATTGAACACCGGGGAGCTGTTTTTT
CDR3aa: CASGGRRLNTGELFF
j_gene: TRBJ2-2
abundance: .
v_gene: TRBV7-8
d_gene: .

CDR3nt: TGTGCCAGCAGCTGGACCTCCGGGACAGACGAGCAGTACTTC
CDR3aa: CASSWTSGTDEQYF
j_gene: TRBJ2-7
abundance: .
v_gene: TRBV5-6
d_gene: TRBD1

CDR3nt: TGCGCCAGCAGCTTGGACGGGAGGGCCGGGGAGACCCAGTACTTC
CDR3aa: CASSLDGRAGETQYF
j_gene: TRBJ2-5
abundance: once
v_gene: TRBV5-1
d_gene: TRBD2

CDR3nt: TGTGCCAGTAGTAATGGGGGACTAGCGGGAGGAGATTACAATGAGCAGTTCTTC
CDR3aa: CASSNGGLAGGDYNEQFF
j_gene: TRBJ2-1
abundance: .
v_gene: TRBV19
d_gene: TRBD2